This record covers a single TCR beta chain. This sample is part of a study of T cell changes during pregnancy in multiple sclerosis. Some clones are missing from TCRdb's copy, which holds only in-frame ones; the method was immunoSEQ multiplex PCR. The sample lists some 70,000 clones; 90% to 95% were seen once. This TCR was sampled from a female donor in good health, enrolled as a control in a pregnancy study. The sequences come from peripheral blood, collected in the second trimester of pregnancy.

CDR3 DNA: TGTGCCAGCAGCCCGTGGACAGGAATCGCTGAAGCTTTCTTT. Translation gives CASSPWTGIAEAFF. V is TRBV7-2 and J is TRBJ1-1, with TRBD1 matching 7 bases. The germline V gene has CDR1 SGHTA and CDR2 FQGNSA. CDR3 size: 14 residues. J lost 6 bases, V lost 5 bases, and 9 bases had no gene match.